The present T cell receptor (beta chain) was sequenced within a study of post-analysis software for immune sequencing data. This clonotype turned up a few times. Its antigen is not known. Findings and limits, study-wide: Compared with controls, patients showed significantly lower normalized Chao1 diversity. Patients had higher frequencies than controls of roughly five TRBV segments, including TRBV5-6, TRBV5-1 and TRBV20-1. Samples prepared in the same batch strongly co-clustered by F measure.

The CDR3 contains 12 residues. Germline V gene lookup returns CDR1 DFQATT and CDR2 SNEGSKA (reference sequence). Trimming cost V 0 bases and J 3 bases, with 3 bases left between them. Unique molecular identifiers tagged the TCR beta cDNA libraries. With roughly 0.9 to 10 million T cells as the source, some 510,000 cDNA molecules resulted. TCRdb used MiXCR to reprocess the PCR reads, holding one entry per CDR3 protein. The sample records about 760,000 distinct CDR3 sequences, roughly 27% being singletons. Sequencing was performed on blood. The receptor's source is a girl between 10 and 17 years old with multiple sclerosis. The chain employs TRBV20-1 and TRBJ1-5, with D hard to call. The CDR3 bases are TGCAGTGCTAGAGAGCCCAATCAGCCCCAGCATTTT. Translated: CSAREPNQPQHF.